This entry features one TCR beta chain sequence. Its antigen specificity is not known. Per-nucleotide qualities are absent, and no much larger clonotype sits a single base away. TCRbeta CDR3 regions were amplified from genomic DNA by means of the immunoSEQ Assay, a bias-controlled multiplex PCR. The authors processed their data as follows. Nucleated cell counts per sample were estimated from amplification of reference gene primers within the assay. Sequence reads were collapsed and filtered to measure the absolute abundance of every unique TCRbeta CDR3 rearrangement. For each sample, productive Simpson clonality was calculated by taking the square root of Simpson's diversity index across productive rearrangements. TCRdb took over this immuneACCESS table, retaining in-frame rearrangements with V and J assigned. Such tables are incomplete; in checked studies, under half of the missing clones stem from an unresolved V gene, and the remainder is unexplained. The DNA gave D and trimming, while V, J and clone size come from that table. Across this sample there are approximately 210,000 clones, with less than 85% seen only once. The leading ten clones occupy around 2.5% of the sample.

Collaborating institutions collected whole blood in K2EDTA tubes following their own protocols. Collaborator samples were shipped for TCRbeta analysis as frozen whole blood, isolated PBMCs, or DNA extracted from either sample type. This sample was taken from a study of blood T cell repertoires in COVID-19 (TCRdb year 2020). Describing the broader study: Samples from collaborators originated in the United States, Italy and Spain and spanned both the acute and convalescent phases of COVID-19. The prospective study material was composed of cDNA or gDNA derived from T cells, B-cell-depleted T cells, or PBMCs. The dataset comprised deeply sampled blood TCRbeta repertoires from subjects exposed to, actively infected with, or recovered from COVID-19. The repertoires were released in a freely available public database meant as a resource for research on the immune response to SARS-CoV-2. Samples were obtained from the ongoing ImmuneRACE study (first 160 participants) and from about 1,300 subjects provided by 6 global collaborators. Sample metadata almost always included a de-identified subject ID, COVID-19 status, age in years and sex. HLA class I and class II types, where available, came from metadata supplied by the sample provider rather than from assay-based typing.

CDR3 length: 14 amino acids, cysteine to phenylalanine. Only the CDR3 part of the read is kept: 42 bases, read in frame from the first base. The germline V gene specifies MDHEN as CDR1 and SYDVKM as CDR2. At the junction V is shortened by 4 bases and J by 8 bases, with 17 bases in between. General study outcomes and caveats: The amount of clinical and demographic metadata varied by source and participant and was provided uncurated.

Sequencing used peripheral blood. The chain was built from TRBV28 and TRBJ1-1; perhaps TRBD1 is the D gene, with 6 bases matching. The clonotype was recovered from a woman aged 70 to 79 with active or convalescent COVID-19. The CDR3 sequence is CASSSPYRAWEAFF. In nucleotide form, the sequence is TGTGCCAGCAGTTCCCCTTACAGGGCCTGGGAAGCTTTCTTT.